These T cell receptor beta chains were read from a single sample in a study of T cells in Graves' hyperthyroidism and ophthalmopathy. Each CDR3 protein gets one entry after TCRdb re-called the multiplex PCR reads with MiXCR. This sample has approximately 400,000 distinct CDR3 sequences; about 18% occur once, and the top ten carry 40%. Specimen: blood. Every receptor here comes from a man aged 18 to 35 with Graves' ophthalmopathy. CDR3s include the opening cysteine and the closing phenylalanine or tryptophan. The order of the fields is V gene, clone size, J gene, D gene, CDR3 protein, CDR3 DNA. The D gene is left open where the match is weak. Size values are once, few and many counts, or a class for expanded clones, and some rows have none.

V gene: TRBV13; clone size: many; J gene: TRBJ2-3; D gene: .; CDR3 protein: CASSLGTLRTDTQYF; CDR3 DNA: TGTGCCAGCAGCTTAGGTACCCTCCGCACAGATACGCAGTATTTT
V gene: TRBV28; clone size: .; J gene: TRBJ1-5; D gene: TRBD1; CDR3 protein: CASSLSLRDSSNQPQHF; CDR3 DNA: TGTGCCAGCAGTTTAAGTTTAAGGGACAGCTCTAATCAGCCCCAGCATTTT
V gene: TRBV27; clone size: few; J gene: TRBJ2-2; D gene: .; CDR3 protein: CASRGFRELFF; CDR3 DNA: TGTGCCAGCAGAGGTTTTCGGGAGCTGTTTTTT
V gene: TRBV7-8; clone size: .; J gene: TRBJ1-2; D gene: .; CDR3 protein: CASSREGPSPGGYTF; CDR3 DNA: TGTGCCAGCAGCCGCGAGGGGCCTTCGCCGGGGGGCTACACCTTC
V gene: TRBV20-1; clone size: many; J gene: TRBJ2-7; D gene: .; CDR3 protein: CSATPRGEQYF; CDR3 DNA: TGCAGTGCTACCCCTCGTGGCGAGCAGTACTTC
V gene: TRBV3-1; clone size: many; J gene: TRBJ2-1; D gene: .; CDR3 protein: CASRDGHYNEQFF; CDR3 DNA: TGTGCCAGCAGGGACGGGCACTACAATGAGCAGTTCTTC
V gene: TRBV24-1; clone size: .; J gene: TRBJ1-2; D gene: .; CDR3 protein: CATSSDYGYTF; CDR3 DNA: TGTGCCACCAGTTCTGACTATGGCTACACCTTC
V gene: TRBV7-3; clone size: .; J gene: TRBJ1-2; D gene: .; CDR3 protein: CASSLPPEHGYTF; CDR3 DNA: TGTGCCAGCAGCTTACCCCCCGAACATGGCTACACCTTC
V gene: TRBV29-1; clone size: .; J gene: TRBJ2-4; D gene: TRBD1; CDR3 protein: CSAQGQGFSENIQYF; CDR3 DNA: TGCAGCGCGCAAGGACAGGGGTTCTCCGAAAACATTCAGTACTTC
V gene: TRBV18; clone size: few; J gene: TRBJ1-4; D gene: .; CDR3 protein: CASSAGLRSTNEKLFF; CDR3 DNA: TGTGCCAGCTCAGCCGGTCTAAGGTCCACTAATGAAAAACTGTTTTTT
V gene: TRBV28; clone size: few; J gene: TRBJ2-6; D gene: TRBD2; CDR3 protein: CASSFLPREGRSGANVLTF; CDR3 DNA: TGTGCCAGCAGTTTCCTCCCGCGGGAGGGTCGGTCTGGGGCCAACGTCCTGACTTTC
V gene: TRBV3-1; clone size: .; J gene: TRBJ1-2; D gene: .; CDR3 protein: CASSQDPGPVFGYTF; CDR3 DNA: TGTGCCAGCAGCCAAGATCCGGGTCCGGTCTTTGGCTACACCTTC
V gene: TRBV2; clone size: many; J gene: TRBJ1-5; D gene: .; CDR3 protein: CASSDSRRQGNQPQHF; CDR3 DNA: TGTGCCAGCAGTGACTCCAGGAGGCAAGGCAATCAGCCCCAGCATTTT
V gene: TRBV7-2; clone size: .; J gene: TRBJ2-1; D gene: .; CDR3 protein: CASSYHNNEQFF; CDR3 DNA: TGTGCCAGCAGCTACCATAACAATGAGCAGTTCTTC
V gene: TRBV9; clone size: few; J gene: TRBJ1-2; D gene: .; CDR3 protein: CASSVDYGRTYHGYTF; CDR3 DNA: TGTGCCAGCAGCGTAGATTACGGACGCACTTATCACGGCTACACCTTC
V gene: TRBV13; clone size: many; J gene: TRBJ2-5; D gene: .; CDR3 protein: CASSVQHLQETQYF; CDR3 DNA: TGTGCCAGCAGCGTCCAGCACTTGCAAGAGACCCAGTACTTC
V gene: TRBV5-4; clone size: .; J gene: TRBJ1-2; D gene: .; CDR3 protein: CASSLPEGGDGYTF; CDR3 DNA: TGTGCCAGCAGCCTCCCCGAGGGAGGTGATGGCTACACCTTC
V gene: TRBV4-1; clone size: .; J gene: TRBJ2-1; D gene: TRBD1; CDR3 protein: CASSQAGTGINEQFF; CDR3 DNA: TGCGCCAGCAGCCAAGCCGGGACAGGGATCAATGAGCAGTTCTTC
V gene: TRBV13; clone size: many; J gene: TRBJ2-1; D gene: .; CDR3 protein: CASSPTGDRTPYNEQFF; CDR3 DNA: TGTGCCAGCAGCCCGACAGGCGACAGGACCCCCTACAATGAGCAGTTCTTC
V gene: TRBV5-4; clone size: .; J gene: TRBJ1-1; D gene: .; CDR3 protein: CASSSARNTEAFF; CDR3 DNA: TGTGCCAGCAGCTCTGCGAGGAACACTGAAGCTTTCTTT
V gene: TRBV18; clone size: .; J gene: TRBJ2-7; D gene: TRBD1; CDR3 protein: CASSPRTGAYYEQYF; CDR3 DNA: TGTGCCAGCTCACCACGGACAGGAGCCTATTACGAGCAGTACTTC
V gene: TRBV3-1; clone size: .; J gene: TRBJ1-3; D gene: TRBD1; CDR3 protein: CASRGTGSGNTIYF; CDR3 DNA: TGTGCCAGCAGAGGGACAGGGTCTGGAAACACCATATATTTT
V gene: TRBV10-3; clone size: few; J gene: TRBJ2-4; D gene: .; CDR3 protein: CAISDKVVAKNIQYF; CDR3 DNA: TGTGCCATCAGTGATAAGGTCGTGGCCAAAAACATTCAGTACTTC
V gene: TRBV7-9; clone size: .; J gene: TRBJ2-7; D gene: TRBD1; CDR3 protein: CASSSTPGQGPYEQYF; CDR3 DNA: TGTGCCAGCAGCTCAACCCCGGGACAGGGACCCTACGAGCAGTACTTC
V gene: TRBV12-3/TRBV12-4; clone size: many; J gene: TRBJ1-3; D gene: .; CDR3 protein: CASSVTGSGNTIYF; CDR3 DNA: TGTGCCAGCAGTGTGACAGGATCCGGAAACACCATATATTTT
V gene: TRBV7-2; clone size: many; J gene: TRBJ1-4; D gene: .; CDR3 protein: CASSLAGGGEKLFF; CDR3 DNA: TGTGCCAGCAGCTTAGCTGGGGGAGGAGAAAAACTGTTTTTT